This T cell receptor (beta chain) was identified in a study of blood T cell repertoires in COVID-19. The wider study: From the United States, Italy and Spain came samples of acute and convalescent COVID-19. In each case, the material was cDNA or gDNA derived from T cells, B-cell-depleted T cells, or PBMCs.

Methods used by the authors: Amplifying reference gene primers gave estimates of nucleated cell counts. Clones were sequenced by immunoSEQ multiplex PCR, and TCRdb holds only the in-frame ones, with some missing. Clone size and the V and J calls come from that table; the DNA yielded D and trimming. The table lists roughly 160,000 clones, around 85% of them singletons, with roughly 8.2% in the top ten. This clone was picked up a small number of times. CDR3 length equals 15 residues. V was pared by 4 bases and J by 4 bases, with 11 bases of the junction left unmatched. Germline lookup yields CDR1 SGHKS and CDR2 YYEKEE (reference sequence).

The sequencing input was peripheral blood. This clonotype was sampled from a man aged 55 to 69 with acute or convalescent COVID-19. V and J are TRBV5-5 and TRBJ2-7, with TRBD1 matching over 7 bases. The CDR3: CASSPAKTGLYEQYF. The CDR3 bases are TGTGCCAGCAGCCCGGCCAAGACAGGGCTTTACGAGCAGTACTTC.